The entry that follows covers one TCR beta chain sequence. The target antigen is unknown. This sample is drawn from a study of cytotoxic CD8 clonotypes in ibrutinib-treated CLL. Study-wide context: A mean of about 250,000 productive templates and tens of thousands of productive rearrangements was obtained per sample.

The CDR3 sequence is 14 residues long. Germline CDR1 and CDR2: MDHEN and SYDVKM. Trimming removed 3 bases from V and 4 bases from J, with 12 bases in between. Sequenced by immunoSEQ multiplex PCR; TCRdb stores in-frame clones only, minus some. The top ten clones hold about 4.4% of a sample with tens of thousands of clones, roughly 77% of them seen once. Study conclusions and caveats: Sustained-remission and progressing patients' sampling times differed. Rare overall, public clonotypes shrank or held steady under therapy.

The chain joins TRBV28 to TRBJ1-1, with D hard to call. The TCR was taken from a human donor with chronic lymphocytic leukemia. The starting material was PBMCs, obtained after 12 months of ibrutinib treatment. The DNA for the CDR3 is TGTGCCAGCAGTTTGGGGAACTGGGCCACTGAAGCTTTCTTT. Translating gives CASSLGNWATEAFF.